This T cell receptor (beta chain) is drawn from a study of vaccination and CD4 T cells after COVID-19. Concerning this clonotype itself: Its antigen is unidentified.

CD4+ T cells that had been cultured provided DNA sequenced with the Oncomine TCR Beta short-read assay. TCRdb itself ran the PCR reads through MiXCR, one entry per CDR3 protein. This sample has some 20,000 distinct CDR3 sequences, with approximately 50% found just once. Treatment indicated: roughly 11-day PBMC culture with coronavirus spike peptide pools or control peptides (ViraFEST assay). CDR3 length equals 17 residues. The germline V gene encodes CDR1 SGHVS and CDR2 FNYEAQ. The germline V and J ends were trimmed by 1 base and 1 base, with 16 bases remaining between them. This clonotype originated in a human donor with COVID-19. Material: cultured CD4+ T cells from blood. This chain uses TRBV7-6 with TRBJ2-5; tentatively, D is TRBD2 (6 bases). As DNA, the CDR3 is TGTGCCAGCAGCTTAGGGGCGGCTATCGGGGGCCAAGAGACCCAGTACTTC. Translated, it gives CASSLGAAIGGQETQYF.